This TCR beta chain was obtained from a study of response to subunit inactivated influenza vaccine (dated by TCRdb to the late 2010s). Regarding the complete study: The study used deep quantitative T cell receptor repertoire profiling to track responses to a trivalent subunit inactivated influenza vaccine. General conclusions and limits of the study: The authors proposed that each seasonal influenza vaccination may bring in only a limited number of new T cells.

Library preparation was by RT-PCR. The data were produced on an Illumina HiSeq 2500. TCRdb redid the processing of the public reads, applying fastp at Q25 and MiXCR, and retained in-frame beta chains. Each record represents a unique CDR3 protein, reported with the most common genes and DNA among its rows. For this sample there are 500,000 or so distinct CDR3 sequences; more than 15% appear just once. The ten largest clones represent less than 4% of the sample. Details on this clonotype: Its specific antigen is unknown. No quality values exist for individual bases; no much larger clone is one base distant.

From the cysteine through the phenylalanine, the CDR3 covers 16 amino acids. Solely the CDR3 DNA is kept, with 48 bases framed from the first base. V ends up 2 bases short and J 2 bases short, with an unmatched junction base count of 7. The germline V gene yields MNHEY for CDR1 and SVGAGI for CDR2. The sequences come from CD4+ T cells sorted from PBMCs, collected around 2 years after vaccination. The sequence derives from a man aged 45-69 years who received an inactivated influenza vaccine. Donor details come from another sample of the same person, matched by shared clones. Rearrangement joined TRBV6-5 to TRBJ2-5; TRBD2 aligns with 8 central bases. The CDR3: CASSYAAGGRQETQYF. The DNA is TGTGCCAGCAGTTACGCGGCGGGAGGTCGACAAGAGACCCAGTACTTC.